The table lists the clone carrying this T cell receptor (beta chain) with a few counts. These data come from a study of blood T cell repertoires in COVID-19. Study-wide context: Acute-phase and convalescent COVID-19 samples originated in the United States, Italy and Spain. Sources were T cells, B-cell-depleted T cells, or PBMCs; the material itself was cDNA or gDNA.

Germline loops: CDR1 SGHRS, CDR2 YFSETQ. The V segment lost 2 bases and the J segment 5 bases; nucleotides outside the gene matches: 3. The CDR3 sequence is 14 residues long. The authors' processing: Estimates of nucleated cell counts were drawn from the amplification of reference gene primers. Clones were sequenced by immunoSEQ multiplex PCR, and TCRdb holds only the in-frame ones, with some missing. The V and J calls and clone size are taken from that table; D and trimming were inferred from the DNA. The data hold some 300,000 clones, with 85% to 90% observed a single time. The source of this sequence is a man between 65 and 80 years old with acute or convalescent COVID-19. The chain combines TRBV5-1 with TRBJ2-3; 9 bases agree with TRBD2. The specimen was peripheral blood. Written as DNA, the CDR3 is TGCGCCAGCAGCTTCGGTAGCGGGAGAGATACGCAGTATTTT. It translates to CASSFGSGRDTQYF.